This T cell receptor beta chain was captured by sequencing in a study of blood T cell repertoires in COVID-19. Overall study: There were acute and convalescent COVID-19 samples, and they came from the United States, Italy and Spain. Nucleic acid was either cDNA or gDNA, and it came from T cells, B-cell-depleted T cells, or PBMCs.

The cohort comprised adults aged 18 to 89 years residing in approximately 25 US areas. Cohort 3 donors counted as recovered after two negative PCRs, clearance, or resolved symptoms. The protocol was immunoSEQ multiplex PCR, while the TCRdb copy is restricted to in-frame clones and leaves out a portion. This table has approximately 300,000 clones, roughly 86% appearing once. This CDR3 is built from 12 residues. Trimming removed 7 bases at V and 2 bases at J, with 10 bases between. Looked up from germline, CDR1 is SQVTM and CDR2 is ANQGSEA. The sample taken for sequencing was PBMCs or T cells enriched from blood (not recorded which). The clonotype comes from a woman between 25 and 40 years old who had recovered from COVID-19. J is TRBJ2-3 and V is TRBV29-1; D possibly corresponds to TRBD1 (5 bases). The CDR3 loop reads CSADSTTDTQYF. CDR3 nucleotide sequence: TGCAGCGCTGACAGTACCACAGATACGCAGTATTTT.